One sample yielded the 18 T cell receptor beta chains listed below, sequenced in a study of T cells in Graves' hyperthyroidism and ophthalmopathy. Amplification targeted TCR beta CDR3 regions from RNA transcripts. TCR CDR3 regions were first amplified by RT-PCR with HTBI primers. TCRdb reanalysed the multiplex PCR reads using MiXCR and keeps one entry per CDR3 protein. The sample includes 500,000 to 600,000 distinct CDR3 sequences, approximately 15% seen only once; the top ten take under 20%. Sequenced: blood. These TCRs come from a woman aged 18-35 years with Graves' hyperthyroidism.

The chain employs TRBV19 and TRBJ2-5, with D possibly TRBD2 on 5 matching bases. The CDR3 runs 13 residues. Trimming removed 4 bases from V and 5 bases from J, with 11 bases in between. Germline CDR1 and CDR2: LNHDA and SQIVND (reference sequence). The CDR3 bases are TGTGCCAGTAGTAGGTCATCGGGGGAGACCCAGTACTTC. Its translation is CASSRSSGETQYF.

This clonotype was seen a handful of times. V and J are TRBV5-1 and TRBJ1-2; tentative D call: TRBD1 (5 bases). Germline loops: CDR1 SGHRS, CDR2 YFSETQ. The length of the CDR3 is 15 residues. With 4 bases removed from V and 2 bases from J, the gap between germline ends came to 15 bases. CDR3 sequence (DNA): TGCGCCAGCAGCCATTCCGTGGGGCCGAACTATGGCTACACCTTC. Translating it yields CASSHSVGPNYGYTF.

The chain employs TRBV4-3 and TRBJ2-1; 8 bases are shared with TRBD1. V gave up 2 bases and J gave up 9 bases; unmatched junction bases: 6. Germline-derived CDR1 and CDR2 are LGHNA and YSLEER. CDR3 size: 14 residues. The CDR3 sequence: CASSQSRGLLEQFF. In nucleotides, the CDR3 is TGCGCCAGCAGCCAATCCAGGGGGCTTCTTGAGCAGTTCTTC.

This clonotype was seen a handful of times. The chain carries TRBV18 and TRBJ2-5; no reliable D call. CDR1 is KGHSH, CDR2 LQKENI, per germline. This CDR3 has 13 amino acids. V lost 3 bases, J lost 2 bases, and 7 bases lay in between. The CDR3 region is CASSPLKQETQYF. The DNA of the CDR3 is TGTGCCAGCTCACCTCTAAAACAAGAGACCCAGTACTTC.

The rearrangement uses TRBV2 and TRBJ2-2, with D maybe TRBD2 (6 bases). V lost 3 bases, J lost 7 bases, and 12 bases lay in between. This CDR3 has 14 amino acids. Germline V CDR1 and CDR2: SNHLY, FYNNEI. The CDR3 region is CASSETLALGELFF. The DNA of the CDR3 is TGTGCCAGCAGTGAGACACTAGCTCTCGGGGAGCTGTTTTTT.

This clonotype was recorded at least ten times. DNA of the CDR3: TGTGCCAGCAGTGAAGCGGAGGCAGACCCCTACAATGAGCAGTTCTTC. Translating it yields CASSEAEADPYNEQFF. This rearrangement joins TRBV6-1 to TRBJ2-1, with D possibly being TRBD2 (5 bases). This CDR3 is 16 amino acids long. V lost 0 bases and J lost 2, with 11 bases in between. Germline CDR1 MNHNS, CDR2 SASEGT.

This clonotype has at least ten counts. The chain carries TRBV3-1 and TRBJ2-2; tentatively, D is TRBD1 (5 bases). CDR3 length: 14 amino acids. The ends were cut back, 5 bases at V and 4 bases at J, with 11 bases in the middle. In germline, CDR1 is LGHDT, CDR2 YNNKEL (reference sequence). In DNA, the CDR3 is TGTGCCAGCAGCGGGGCGTCTCTCACCGGGGAGCTGTTTTTT. This codes for CASSGASLTGELFF.

This clonotype appeared many times. The chain couples TRBV7-8 to TRBJ2-5; TRBD2 might be the D (5 bases). The germline V gene encodes CDR1 SGHVS and CDR2 FQNEAQ. V was cut by 5 bases and J by 0 bases, with 13 bases left in between. This CDR3 contains 15 residues. The CDR3 region has the DNA TGTGCCAGCAGCGACAAGGACGGGAACCAAGAGACCCAGTACTTC. This translates into CASSDKDGNQETQYF.

This clonotype was seen repeatedly, ten times or more. This chain connects TRBV28 to TRBJ2-7; 7 positions agree with TRBD1. The germline V gene encodes CDR1 MDHEN and CDR2 SYDVKM. V lost 5 bases, J lost 6 bases, and 13 bases stayed unmatched. This CDR3 region has 15 residues. The CDR3 nucleotides are TGTGCCAGCAGTCTGACAGGGTTTAAATCCCCCGAGCAGTACTTC. It translates to CASSLTGFKSPEQYF.

This clonotype has a handful of counts. This rearrangement joins TRBV29-1 to TRBJ1-2, with D perhaps matching TRBD1 (6 bases). The germline V and J ends were trimmed by 7 bases and 8 bases, with 20 bases remaining between them. In germline, CDR1 is SQVTM, CDR2 ANQGSEA. The CDR3 length is 13 residues. The CDR3 sequence is CSAGENRVRGYTF. DNA for the CDR3: TGCAGCGCCGGGGAAAACAGGGTGCGCGGCTACACCTTC.

The rearrangement joins TRBV7-9 to TRBJ2-2; no clear D gene. V was clipped by 0 bases and J by 8 bases, with 10 bases between them. Germline lookup yields CDR1 SEHNR and CDR2 FQNEAQ (reference sequence). The length of the CDR3 is 14 residues. The CDR3 sequence: CASSLAGSVGELFF. The CDR3 nucleotides are TGTGCCAGCAGCTTAGCAGGCAGCGTGGGGGAGCTGTTTTTT. The full variable domain, in which reference TRBV7-9 and TRBJ2-2 provide the parts outside the CDR3, is DTGVSQNPRHKITKRGQNVTFRCDPISEHNRLYWYRQTLGQGPEFLTYFQNEAQLEKSRLLSDRFSAERPKGSFSTLEIQRTEQGDSAMYLCASSLAGSVGELFFGEGSRLTVL.

This clonotype turned up a few times. This chain uses TRBV27 with TRBJ1-6; 8 nucleotides match TRBD1. Germline CDR1 reads MNHEY; CDR2 reads SMNVEV (reference sequence). The trim removed 6 bases at V and 6 bases at J, leaving 4 bases unmatched. This CDR3 is 14 amino acids long. The CDR3 bases are TGTGCCAGCAGACCGGGACAGGTTAATTCACCCCTCCACTTT. Amino acids: CASRPGQVNSPLHF.

This clonotype has at least ten counts. The rearrangement links TRBV6-1 to TRBJ1-5, with no clear D. V was shortened by 2 bases and J by 2 bases, with 7 bases between the two germline ends. This CDR3 comprises 14 residues. The germline gives CDR1 MNHNS, CDR2 SASEGT. The CDR3: CASSERSGNQPQHF. DNA of the CDR3: TGTGCCAGCAGTGAACGGAGCGGCAATCAGCCCCAGCATTTT.

The chain combines TRBV25-1 with TRBJ2-7, with 12 nucleotides matching TRBD2. CDR1 is MGHDK and CDR2 is SYGVNS in the germline V gene. The J segment lost 1 base and the V segment lost 1 base, leaving 5 bases of the junction unmatched. The CDR3 length is 17 residues. The CDR3 is CASSESKGLAGSYEQYF. The CDR3 nucleotides are TGTGCCAGCAGTGAATCCAAAGGACTAGCGGGGTCCTACGAGCAGTACTTC.

This clonotype was seen a handful of times. The chain links TRBV18 to TRBJ2-1, with D possibly being TRBD1 (5 bases). V lost 1 base, J lost 6 bases, and 7 bases lay in between. This CDR3 is 13 amino acids long. Germline CDR1 KGHSH, CDR2 LQKENI. The CDR3 DNA sequence: TGTGCCAGCTCACCACGACAGACCAATGAGCAGTTCTTC. Protein product: CASSPRQTNEQFF.

This clonotype showed up many times. V gene TRBV6-1 combines with J gene TRBJ1-4, with 9 bases that match TRBD1. This CDR3 is built from 13 residues. V lost 4 bases, J lost 10 bases, and 4 bases stayed unmatched. CDR1 and CDR2 (germline): MNHNS, SASEGT. CDR3 residues: CASSATGGGKLFF. CDR3 DNA: TGTGCCAGCAGTGCCACAGGGGGCGGAAAACTGTTTTTT.

This clonotype appeared a few times. The rearrangement uses TRBV4-2 and TRBJ2-5, with 8 bases fitting TRBD2. Germline V gene data show CDR1 as LGHNA and CDR2 as YNFKEQ. V was clipped by 3 bases and J by 5 bases; unmatched bases: 17. This CDR3 region has 18 residues. CDR3 in amino acids: CASSQRPKREGRAETQYF. CDR3 coding DNA: TGTGCCAGCAGCCAGCGGCCTAAACGGGAGGGCCGAGCCGAGACCCAGTACTTC.

This clonotype was found a few times. CDR3 protein: CASSPVETYGYTF. The CDR3 nucleotides are TGTGCCAGCAGCCCCGTGGAGACCTACGGCTACACCTTC. The J gene is TRBJ1-2, the V gene TRBV6-1; D gene ambiguous. Germline values: CDR1 MNHNS, CDR2 SASEGT. This CDR3 spans 13 amino acids. V was clipped by 6 bases and J by 8 bases, with 16 bases between them.